This is a list of T cell receptor beta chains from one sample in a study of vaccination and CD4 T cells after COVID-19. Each CDR3 protein is one row after TCRdb ran MiXCR on the PCR reads. The sample has approximately 24,000 distinct CDR3 sequences; 40% are singletons. These TCRs' antigens remain unknown. The sample taken for sequencing was CD4+ T cells from blood, cultured in vitro. These receptors were obtained from a human donor who had recovered from COVID-19. Each CDR3 is given with its conserved first and last residue. The D gene is left open where the match is weak. Only some rows state a clone size, as once, few, many or a class for expanded clones.

NA	TRBV28	TRBD1	TRBJ1-2	TGTGCCAGCAGTTTGGATACAGGGGTTGTGGGCTATGGCTACACCTTC	CASSLDTGVVGYGYTF
NA	TRBV24-1	NA	TRBJ1-1	TGTGCCACCAGAGGTCACAGCGTTAACACTGAAGCTTTCTTT	CATRGHSVNTEAFF
NA	TRBV12-3/TRBV12-4	TRBD2	TRBJ2-7	TGTGCCAGCAGTTTGTCACTAGCGGGAGGCGAGCAGTACTTC	CASSLSLAGGEQYF
NA	TRBV5-4	TRBD2	TRBJ2-3	TGTGCCAGCAGCTTGGTAGGTCTAGCGGGAACAGATACGCAGTATTTT	CASSLVGLAGTDTQYF
few	TRBV6-5	NA	TRBJ1-3	TGTGCCAGCAGTTCCCCCTCTCTGAACACCATATATTTT	CASSSPSLNTIYF
few	TRBV20-1	NA	TRBJ1-3	TGCAGTGCGACACAAGACAGCCGCTCTGGAAACACCATATATTTT	CSATQDSRSGNTIYF
medium-sized	TRBV2	TRBD2	TRBJ2-7	TGTGCCAGCAGGGGGACTAGCGGGGGCTACGAGCAGTACTTC	CASRGTSGGYEQYF
NA	TRBV27	NA	TRBJ2-3	TGTGCCAGCAGTTCCTTCACAGATACGCAGTATTTT	CASSSFTDTQYF
NA	TRBV7-2	NA	TRBJ2-1	TGTGCCAGCAGCTATTCCGGCCGGGGGGCGTTAAATGAGCAGTTCTTC	CASSYSGRGALNEQFF
NA	TRBV6-1	TRBD1	TRBJ1-5	TGTGCCAGCAGTGTTCCCCAGGACAGGGGGAATCAGCCCCAGCATTTT	CASSVPQDRGNQPQHF
NA	TRBV7-2	NA	TRBJ2-3	TGTGCCAGCAGCCTCCTCGGGTCGGGCTCCACAGATACGCAGTATTTT	CASSLLGSGSTDTQYF